The 12 T cell receptor beta chains below were found in one sample sequenced in a study of metastatic and nonmetastatic thyroid tumors. Nobody among the patients had been given any treatment before thyroid surgery. TCRdb reprocessed the PCR reads using MiXCR. The repertoire holds just over 40,000 clones, with about an eighth as singletons. Source material: blood. The receptors were sampled from a female donor with papillary thyroid cancer or a benign thyroid nodule (not recorded which). Some clones in this sample may be carry-over from other donors' samples.

This clone was detected ten times or more. The CDR3 loop reads CASSSGTAHQNEKLFF. The CDR3 nucleotides read TGTGCCAGCAGTTCCGGGACAGCTCACCAGAATGAAAAACTGTTTTTT. The chain employs TRBV28 and TRBJ1-4; 7 nucleotides match TRBD1. V was clipped by 4 bases and J by 5 bases; unmatched bases: 10. CDR1 and CDR2 from the germline V gene are MDHEN and SYDVKM. The CDR3 contains 16 residues.

As to this clone: A much larger clone is a single base away; this may be a read error. The V gene is TRBV5-4, the J gene TRBJ2-2; the match to TRBD2 covers 14 bases. The germline gives CDR1 SGHNT, CDR2 YYREEE (reference sequence). CDR3 length: 17 residues. The DNA for the CDR3 is TGTGCCAGCAGCTCGGGACTAGCGGGAGTTAACACCTGGGAGCTGTTTTTT. It translates to CASSSGLAGVNTWELFF.

The table lists this clone with many counts. The chain recombines TRBV20-1 with TRBJ2-3, with D perhaps TRBD2 (5 bases). Germline lookup yields CDR1 DFQATT and CDR2 SNEGSKA (reference sequence). V was clipped by 1 base and J by 6 bases, with 20 bases between them. This CDR3 has 16 residues. The CDR3 loop reads CSARGVLARSDDTQYF. The CDR3 DNA sequence: TGCAGTGCTAGAGGGGTCCTAGCCCGTTCCGATGATACGCAGTATTTT.

This clone appeared many times. The chain has TRBV7-8 and TRBJ1-1; 7 bases align to TRBD1. There are 17 residues in the CDR3. Germline assignment: CDR1 SGHVS and CDR2 FQNEAQ. V was clipped by 0 bases and J by 0 bases; unmatched bases: 7. The CDR3 loop is CASSLAPRGALNTEAFF. CDR3 nucleotide sequence: TGTGCCAGCAGCTTAGCCCCCAGGGGGGCCTTGAACACTGAAGCTTTCTTT.

Ten or more counts support this clone. This chain uses TRBV4-2 with TRBJ1-3; D perhaps matches TRBD1 (6 bases). CDR3 length equals 19 residues. V lost 4 bases, J lost 3 bases, and 25 bases lay in between. Germline-derived CDR1 and CDR2 are LGHNA and YNFKEQ. DNA for the CDR3: TGTGCCAGCAGCCTACGTAACAGGGCGGTGGGTTCTGGTGGAAACACCATATATTTT. As protein: CASSLRNRAVGSGGNTIYF.

The chain links TRBV9 to TRBJ1-1; D is ambiguous. V dropped 4 bases and J dropped 1 base, with 5 bases sitting between them. CDR3 length equals 12 residues. Germline CDR1 reads SGDLS; CDR2 reads YYNGEE. The CDR3 DNA reads as TGTGCCAGCAGCAGTTCGAACACTGAAGCTTTCTTT. It yields the protein CASSSSNTEAFF. Full variable domain (outside the CDR3, taken from reference TRBV9 and TRBJ1-1): DSGVTQTPKHLITATGQRVTLRCSPRSGDLSVYWYQQSLDQGLQFLIQYYNGEERAKGNILERFSAQQFPDLHSELNLSSLELGDSALYFCASSSSNTEAFFGQGTRLTVV.

This clone was counted at least ten times. The rearrangement links TRBV24-1 to TRBJ2-7; TRBD1 matches 8 bases. This CDR3 has 14 amino acids. Trimming removed 3 bases from V and 3 bases from J; junction bases left unmatched: 3. Germline CDR1 KGHDR, CDR2 SFDVKD. The CDR3 sequence is CATSDRTGGYEQYF. The CDR3 nucleotides are TGTGCCACCAGTGATCGTACAGGGGGCTACGAGCAGTACTTC.

This clone rates as medium-sized. V usage is TRBV27 and J usage is TRBJ2-3; D is ambiguous. Germline-derived CDR1 and CDR2 are MNHEY and SMNVEV (reference sequence). This CDR3 is built from 17 residues. V gave up 3 bases and J gave up 0 bases, with 16 bases separating them. CDR3 in amino acids: CASSFLAAETSTDTQYF. CDR3 DNA sequence: TGTGCCAGCAGTTTTCTGGCGGCAGAAACTAGCACAGATACGCAGTATTTT.

This clone was counted ten times or more. The J gene is TRBJ2-1, the V gene TRBV18; D call uncertain. Deletions cut 0 bases from V and 8 bases from J, with 8 bases between. The CDR3 extends over 13 amino acids. Germline CDR1 and CDR2: KGHSH and LQKENI. The CDR3 sequence is CASSPPGKDEQFF. In nucleotides, the CDR3 is TGTGCCAGCTCACCACCGGGCAAAGATGAGCAGTTCTTC.

This clone was seen many times. This chain joins TRBV7-9 and TRBJ2-7, with D uncertain. The CDR3 is 13 residues long. V was pared by 3 bases and J by 3 bases, with 9 bases between. In germline, CDR1 is SEHNR, CDR2 FQNEAQ (reference sequence). The CDR3 is CASSFLSHYEQYF. The CDR3 DNA reads TGTGCCAGCAGCTTCTTGAGCCACTACGAGCAGTACTTC. The full variable domain, its missing parts supplied by reference TRBV7-9 and TRBJ2-7, is DTGVSQNPRHKITKRGQNVTFRCDPISEHNRLYWYRQTLGQGPEFLTYFQNEAQLEKSRLLSDRFSAERPKGSFSTLEIQRTEQGDSAMYLCASSFLSHYEQYFGPGTRLTVT.

This chain connects TRBV25-1 to TRBJ2-7, with unresolved D. Trimming cost V 6 bases and J 4 bases, with 13 bases left between them. CDR1 MGHDK and CDR2 SYGVNS come from the germline V gene. The CDR3 is 13 amino acids. In nucleotides, the CDR3 is TGTGCCAGCAGCTTCGCCGGCGGTTACGAGCAGTACTTC. Translated, it gives CASSFAGGYEQYF.

This clone has at least ten counts. CDR3 protein: CASSPGTGDQETQYF. The CDR3 DNA reads as TGTGCCAGCAGTCCCGGGACAGGGGATCAAGAGACCCAGTACTTC. V and J are TRBV28 and TRBJ2-5; TRBD1 matches 10 bases. CDR1 MDHEN and CDR2 SYDVKM come from the germline V gene. V trimming: 5 bases; J trimming: 2 bases; junction bases outside the gene matches: 5. This CDR3 comprises 15 residues.